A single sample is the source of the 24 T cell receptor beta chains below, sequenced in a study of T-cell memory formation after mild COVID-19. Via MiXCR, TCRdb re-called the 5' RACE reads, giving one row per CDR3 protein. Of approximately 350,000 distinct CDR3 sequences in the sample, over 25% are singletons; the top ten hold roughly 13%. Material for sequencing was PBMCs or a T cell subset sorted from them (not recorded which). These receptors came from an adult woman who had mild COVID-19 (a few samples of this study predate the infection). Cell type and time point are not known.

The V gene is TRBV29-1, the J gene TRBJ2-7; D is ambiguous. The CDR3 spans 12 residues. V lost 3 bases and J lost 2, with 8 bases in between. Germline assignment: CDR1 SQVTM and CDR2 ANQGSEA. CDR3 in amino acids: CSVEVGTYEQYF. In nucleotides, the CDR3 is TGCAGCGTTGAGGTCGGAACCTACGAGCAGTACTTC.

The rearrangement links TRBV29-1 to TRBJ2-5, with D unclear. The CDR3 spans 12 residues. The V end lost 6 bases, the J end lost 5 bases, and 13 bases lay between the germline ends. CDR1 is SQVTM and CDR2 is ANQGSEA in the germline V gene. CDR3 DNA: TGCAGCGTGGCATACGATAAGGAGACCCAGTACTTC. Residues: CSVAYDKETQYF.

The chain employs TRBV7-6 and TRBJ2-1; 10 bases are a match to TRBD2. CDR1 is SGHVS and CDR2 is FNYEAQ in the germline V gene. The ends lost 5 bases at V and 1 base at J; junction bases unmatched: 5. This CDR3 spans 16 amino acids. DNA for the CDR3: TGTGCCAGCAGCCGGAGCGGGAGGGGGTCCTACAATGAGCAGTTCTTC. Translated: CASSRSGRGSYNEQFF.

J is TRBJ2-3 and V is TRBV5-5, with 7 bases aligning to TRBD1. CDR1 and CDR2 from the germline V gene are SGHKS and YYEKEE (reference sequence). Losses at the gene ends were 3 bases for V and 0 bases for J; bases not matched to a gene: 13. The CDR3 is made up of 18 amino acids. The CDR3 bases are TGTGCCAGCAGCTACACGAATTACAGGGGAACTAGCACAGATACGCAGTATTTT. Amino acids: CASSYTNYRGTSTDTQYF.

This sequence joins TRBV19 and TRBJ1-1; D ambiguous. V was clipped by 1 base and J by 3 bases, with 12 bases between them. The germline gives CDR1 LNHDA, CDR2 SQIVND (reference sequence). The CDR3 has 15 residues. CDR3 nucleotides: TGTGCCAGTAGTATAGGGACCCCTCGGGACACTGAAGCTTTCTTT. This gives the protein CASSIGTPRDTEAFF.

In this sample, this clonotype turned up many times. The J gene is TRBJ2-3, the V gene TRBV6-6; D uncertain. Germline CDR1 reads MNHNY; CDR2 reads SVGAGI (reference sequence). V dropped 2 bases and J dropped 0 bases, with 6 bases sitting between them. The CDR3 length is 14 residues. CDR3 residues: CASSYGLSTDTQYF. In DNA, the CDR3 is TGTGCCAGCAGTTACGGGCTTAGCACAGATACGCAGTATTTT.

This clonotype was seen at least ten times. In DNA form, the CDR3 reads TGTGCCAGCAGCCCGTGGACAGTTGAGGTCACAGATACGCAGTATTTT. This sequence encodes CASSPWTVEVTDTQYF. The genes are TRBV7-8 and TRBJ2-3, with TRBD1 as a possible D gene (6 bases). This CDR3 is built from 16 residues. V was trimmed by 5 bases and J by 2 bases, leaving 17 bases between them. The germline CDR1 and CDR2 sequences are SGHVS and FQNEAQ.

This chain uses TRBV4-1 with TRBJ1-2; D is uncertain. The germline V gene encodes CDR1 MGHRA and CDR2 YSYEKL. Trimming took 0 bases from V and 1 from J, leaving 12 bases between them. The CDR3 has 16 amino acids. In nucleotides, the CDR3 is TGCGCCAGCAGCCAAGATGGTCAGCCGTTTAACTATGGCTACACCTTC. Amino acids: CASSQDGQPFNYGYTF.

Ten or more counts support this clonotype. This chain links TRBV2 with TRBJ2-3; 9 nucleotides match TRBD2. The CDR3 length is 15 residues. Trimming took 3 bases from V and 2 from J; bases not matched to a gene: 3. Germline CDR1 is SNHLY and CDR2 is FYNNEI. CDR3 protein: CASSDGTSPTDTQYF. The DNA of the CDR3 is TGTGCCAGCAGTGATGGGACTAGCCCCACAGATACGCAGTATTTT.

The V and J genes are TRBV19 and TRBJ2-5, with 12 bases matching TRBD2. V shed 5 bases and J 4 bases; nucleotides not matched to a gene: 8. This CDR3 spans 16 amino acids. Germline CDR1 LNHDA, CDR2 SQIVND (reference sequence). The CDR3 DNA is TGTGCCAGTAGTGCCGAGACTAGCGGGAGAGGAGAGACCCAGTACTTC. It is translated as CASSAETSGRGETQYF.

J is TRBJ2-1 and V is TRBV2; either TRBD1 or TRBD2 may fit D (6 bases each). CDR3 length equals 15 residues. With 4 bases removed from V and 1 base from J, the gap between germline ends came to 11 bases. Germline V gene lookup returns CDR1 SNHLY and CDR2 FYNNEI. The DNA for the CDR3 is TGTGCCAGCAGTGGTGAAGGGGGGTCCTACAATGAGCAGTTCTTC. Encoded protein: CASSGEGGSYNEQFF.

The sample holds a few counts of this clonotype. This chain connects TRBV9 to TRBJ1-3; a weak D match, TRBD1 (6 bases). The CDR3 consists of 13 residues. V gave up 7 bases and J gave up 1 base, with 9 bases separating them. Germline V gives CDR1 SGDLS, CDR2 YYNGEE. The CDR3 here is CASRGASGNTIYF. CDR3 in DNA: TGTGCCAGCCGGGGGGCTTCTGGAAACACCATATATTTT.

CDR3 DNA: TGTGCCAGCAGAGTCTACTATGGCTACACCTTC. Its protein is CASRVYYGYTF. The V and J genes are TRBV7-2 and TRBJ1-2, with unresolved D. V dropped 6 bases and J dropped 3 bases, with 5 bases sitting between them. This CDR3 has 11 amino acids. Germline V gene lookup returns CDR1 SGHTA and CDR2 FQGNSA.

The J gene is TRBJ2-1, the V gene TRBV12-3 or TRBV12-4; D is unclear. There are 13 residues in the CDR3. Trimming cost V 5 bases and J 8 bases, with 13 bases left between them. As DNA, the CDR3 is TGTGCCAGCAGTCATCTTCCATTCTATGAGCAGTTCTTC. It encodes CASSHLPFYEQFF.

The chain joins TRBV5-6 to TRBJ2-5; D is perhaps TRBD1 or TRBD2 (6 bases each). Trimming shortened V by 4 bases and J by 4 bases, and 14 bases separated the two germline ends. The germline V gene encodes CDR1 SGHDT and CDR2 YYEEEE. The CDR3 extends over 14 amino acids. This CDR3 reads CASSARGRGETQYF. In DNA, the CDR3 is TGTGCCAGCAGCGCCCGGGGGCGAGGAGAGACCCAGTACTTC.

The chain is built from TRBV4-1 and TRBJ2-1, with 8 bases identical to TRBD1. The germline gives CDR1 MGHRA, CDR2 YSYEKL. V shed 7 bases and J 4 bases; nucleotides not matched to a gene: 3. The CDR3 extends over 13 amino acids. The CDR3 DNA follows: TGCGCCAGCACATGGACAGGGTACAATGAGCAGTTCTTC. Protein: CASTWTGYNEQFF.

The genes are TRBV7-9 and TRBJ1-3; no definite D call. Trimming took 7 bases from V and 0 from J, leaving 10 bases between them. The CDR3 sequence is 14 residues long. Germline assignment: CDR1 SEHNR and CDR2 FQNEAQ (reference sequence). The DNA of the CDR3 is TGTGCCAGCAACGCGGGAATCTCTGGAAACACCATATATTTT. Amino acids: CASNAGISGNTIYF. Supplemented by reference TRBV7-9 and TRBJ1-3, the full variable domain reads DTGVSQNPRHKITKRGQNVTFRCDPISEHNRLYWYRQTLGQGPEFLTYFQNEAQLEKSRLLSDRFSAERPKGSFSTLEIQRTEQGDSAMYLCASNAGISGNTIYFGEGSWLTVV.

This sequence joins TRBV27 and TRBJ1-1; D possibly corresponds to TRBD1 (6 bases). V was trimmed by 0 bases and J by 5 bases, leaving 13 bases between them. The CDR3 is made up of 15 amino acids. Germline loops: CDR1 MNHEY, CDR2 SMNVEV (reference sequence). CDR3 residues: CASSLSFRGGTEAFF. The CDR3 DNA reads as TGTGCCAGCAGTTTATCATTCAGGGGAGGGACTGAAGCTTTCTTT.

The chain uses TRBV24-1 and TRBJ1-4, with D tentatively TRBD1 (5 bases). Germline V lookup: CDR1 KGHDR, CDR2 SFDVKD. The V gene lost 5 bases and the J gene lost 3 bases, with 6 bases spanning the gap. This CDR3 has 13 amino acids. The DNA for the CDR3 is TGTGCCACCAGTGGGACATCTAATGAAAAACTGTTTTTT. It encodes CATSGTSNEKLFF.

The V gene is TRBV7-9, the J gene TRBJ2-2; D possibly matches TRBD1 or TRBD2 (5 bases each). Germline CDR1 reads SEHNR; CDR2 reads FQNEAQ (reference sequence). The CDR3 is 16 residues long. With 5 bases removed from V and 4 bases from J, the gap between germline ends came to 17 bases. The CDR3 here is CASSLRGEGTTGELFF. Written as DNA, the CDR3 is TGTGCCAGCAGCCTAAGGGGAGAGGGGACCACCGGGGAGCTGTTTTTT.

The CDR3 nucleotides read TGCGCCAGCAGCCAAGAAAGCACAGGGGTTAAGGACGAGCAGTACTTC. This sequence encodes CASSQESTGVKDEQYF. V and J are TRBV4-1 and TRBJ2-7; 7 bases fit TRBD1. In germline, CDR1 is MGHRA, CDR2 YSYEKL. V lost 0 bases, J lost 5 bases, and 10 bases stayed unmatched. This CDR3 is 16 amino acids long.

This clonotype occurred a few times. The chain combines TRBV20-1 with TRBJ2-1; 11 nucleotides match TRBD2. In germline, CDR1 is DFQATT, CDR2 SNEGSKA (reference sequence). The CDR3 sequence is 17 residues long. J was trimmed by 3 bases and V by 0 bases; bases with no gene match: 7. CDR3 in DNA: TGCAGTGCTAGAGATCGTCGACTAGCGGGAATCTACAATGAGCAGTTCTTC. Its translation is CSARDRRLAGIYNEQFF.

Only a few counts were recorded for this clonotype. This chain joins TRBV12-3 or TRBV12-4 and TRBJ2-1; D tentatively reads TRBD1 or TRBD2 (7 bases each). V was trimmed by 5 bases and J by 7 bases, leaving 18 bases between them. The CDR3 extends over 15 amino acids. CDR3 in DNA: TGTGCCAGCAGTCACCACCAGGGGGGGCGAAATGAGCAGTTCTTC. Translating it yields CASSHHQGGRNEQFF.

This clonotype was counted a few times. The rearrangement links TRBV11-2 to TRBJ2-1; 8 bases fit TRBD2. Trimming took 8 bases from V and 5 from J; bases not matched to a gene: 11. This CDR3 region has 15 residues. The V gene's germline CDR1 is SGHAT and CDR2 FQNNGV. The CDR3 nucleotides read TGTGCCAGCGGGGCTGGGACTAGGGGAAACAATGAGCAGTTCTTC. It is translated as CASGAGTRGNNEQFF.